This T cell receptor beta chain was captured in a study of sequential checkpoint blockade in melanoma. Study as a whole: TCRbeta immunosequencing was performed on DNA from roughly 90 pretreatment melanoma tumor samples. Twenty-two patients had matched tumor biopsies before treatment and at week 13 after nivolumab or ipilimumab alone. General observations from the study: Tumor T-cell fraction and clonality correlated with PD-L1 and CD8+ counts. In arm A, pretreatment tumor clonality was associated with response.

This sample's treatment: randomized to nivolumab then ipilimumab (arm A) or the reverse (arm B). Generated by immunoSEQ multiplex PCR, the TCRdb table keeps only in-frame clones and is missing some. The profile shows about 18,000 clones, about 25% of them singletons. In the case of this clone: Its antigen is unidentified.

The TCR comes from a human donor with melanoma. The sample was tumor tissue (inferred from file names), taken from a patient given nivolumab and ipilimumab in sequence.

DNA for the CDR3: TGTGCCAGCTCACCAACAGGGACGGTGGAGACCCAGTACTTC. Its protein product is CASSPTGTVETQYF. The rearrangement links TRBV18 to TRBJ2-5; D possibly corresponds to TRBD1 (6 bases). V was shortened by 2 bases and J by 5 bases, with 12 bases between the two germline ends. This CDR3 is 14 amino acids long. Germline CDR1 and CDR2: KGHSH and LQKENI.